This T cell receptor (beta chain) originates from a study of control samples from healthy donors and cancer patients. TCRdb's table, derived via immunoSEQ multiplex PCR, lists solely in-frame clones and lacks some. The table lists around 110,000 clones, 88% of them singletons. This clone showed up just once. Sequenced material: blood. The sequence derives from an older woman in good health.

In DNA, the CDR3 is TGTGCCAGCAGCTTAGGCCGTGGGAATAGCAATCAGCCCCAGCATTTT. It codes for CASSLGRGNSNQPQHF. The chain is built from TRBV7-9 and TRBJ1-5, with unresolved D. The CDR3 runs to 16 residues. Germline values: CDR1 SEHNR, CDR2 FQNEAQ (reference sequence). Between the trimmed V and J ends, which lost 1 base and 0 bases, there was a span of 10 bases.